This TCR beta chain was observed in a study of blood T cell repertoires in COVID-19. Study at large: T cells, B-cell-depleted T cells, or PBMCs supplied cDNA or gDNA.

In the original analysis: Reference gene primer amplification gave nucleated cell count estimates. The repertoire was sequenced with immunoSEQ multiplex PCR; TCRdb's copy has only in-frame clones and lacks some. The V and J calls and clone size are taken from that table; D and trimming were inferred from the DNA. The repertoire includes more than 40,000 clones, around 90% of them detected once, and 3% to 3.5% sits in the top ten. The length of the CDR3 is 14 residues. With 5 bases removed from V and 2 bases from J, the gap between germline ends came to 9 bases. Germline V gives CDR1 SGHVS, CDR2 FNYEAQ.

The sample consisted of peripheral blood. The rearrangement links TRBV7-6 to TRBJ2-2; D gene ambiguous. This sequence was found in a man aged 50 or older with active COVID-19. The CDR3 DNA reads as TGTGCCAGCAGCCCTACAGCTAACACCGGGGAGCTGTTTTTT. Translation gives CASSPTANTGELFF.